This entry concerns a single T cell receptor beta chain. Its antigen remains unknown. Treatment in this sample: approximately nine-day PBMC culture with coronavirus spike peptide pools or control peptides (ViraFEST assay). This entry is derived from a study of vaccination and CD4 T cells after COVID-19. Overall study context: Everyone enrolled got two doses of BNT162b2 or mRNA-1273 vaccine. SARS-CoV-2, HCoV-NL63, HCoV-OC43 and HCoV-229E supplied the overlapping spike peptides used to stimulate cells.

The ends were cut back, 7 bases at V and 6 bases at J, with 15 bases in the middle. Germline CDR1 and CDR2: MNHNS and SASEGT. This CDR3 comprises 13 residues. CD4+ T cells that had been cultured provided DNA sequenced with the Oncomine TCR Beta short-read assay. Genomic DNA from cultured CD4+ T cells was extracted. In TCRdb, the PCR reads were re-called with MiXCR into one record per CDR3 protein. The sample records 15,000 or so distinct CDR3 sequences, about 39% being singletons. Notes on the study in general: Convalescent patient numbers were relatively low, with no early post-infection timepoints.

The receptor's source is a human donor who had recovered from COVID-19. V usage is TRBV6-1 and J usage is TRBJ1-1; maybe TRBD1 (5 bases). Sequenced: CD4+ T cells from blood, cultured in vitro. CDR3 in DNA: TGTGCCAGCATCCTAACGACCAGGGCTGAAGCTTTCTTT. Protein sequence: CASILTTRAEAFF.